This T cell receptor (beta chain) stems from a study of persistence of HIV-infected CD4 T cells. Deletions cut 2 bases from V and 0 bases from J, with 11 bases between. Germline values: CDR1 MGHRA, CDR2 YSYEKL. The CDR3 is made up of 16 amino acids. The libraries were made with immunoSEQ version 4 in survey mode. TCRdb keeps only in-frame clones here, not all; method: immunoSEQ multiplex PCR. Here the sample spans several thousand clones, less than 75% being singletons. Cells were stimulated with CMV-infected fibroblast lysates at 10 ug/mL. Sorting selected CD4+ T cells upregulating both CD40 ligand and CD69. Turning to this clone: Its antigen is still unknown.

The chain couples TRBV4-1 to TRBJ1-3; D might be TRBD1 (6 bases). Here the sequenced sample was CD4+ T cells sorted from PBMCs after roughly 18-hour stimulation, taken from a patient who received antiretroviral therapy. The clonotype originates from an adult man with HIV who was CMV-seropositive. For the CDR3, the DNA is TGCGCCAGCAGCCAAACCAGGGGAGGCTCTGGAAACACCATATATTTT. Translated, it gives CASSQTRGGSGNTIYF.